This T cell receptor (beta chain) was observed in a study of shared clonotypes between healthy human individuals. CDR3 length: 16 amino acids. The germline gives CDR1 MGHRA, CDR2 YSYEKL. Trimming stripped 0 bases from V and 4 bases from J, with 15 bases between. The data were produced by immunoSEQ multiplex PCR, yet TCRdb's version contains in-frame clones alone and is incomplete. The table has 500,000 or so clones, 90% to 97% seen once. This sequence originates from a woman younger than 45 in good health. Material for sequencing was naive CD4+ T cells sorted from blood. The subset denotes: CD45RA+ positively selected. The rearrangement links TRBV4-1 to TRBJ1-2; D ambiguous. CDR3 amino acids: CASSQDHFGGLYGYTF. The CDR3 DNA reads as TGCGCCAGCAGCCAAGACCATTTTGGAGGGCTCTATGGCTACACCTTC.